These 32 T cell receptor beta chains originate from one sample sequenced in a study of cytomegalovirus exposure and HLA in healthy donors. The PCR had 60 Vbeta and 13 Jbeta primers. The method was immunoSEQ multiplex PCR; TCRdb's version includes in-frame clones alone and lacks a portion of them. The repertoire consists of about 140,000 clones, with nearly 80% occurring once and the leading ten covering around 15%. Material for sequencing was PBMCs. Source of these receptors: a woman aged 40 to 50 in good health and CMV-seronegative.

A note on this clone: The junction does not match germline at one end; this may be a read error. This chain uses TRBV7-9 with TRBJ2-6; weak D call: TRBD1 (6 bases). This CDR3 has 16 amino acids. Germline loops: CDR1 SEHNR, CDR2 FQNEAQ (reference sequence). The CDR3 sequence is CASSVRQVSGANGLTF. The CDR3 coding sequence is TGTGCCAGCAGCGTAAGACAGGTCTCTGGGGCCAACGGCCTGACTTTC. Full variable domain (missing parts from reference TRBV7-9 and TRBJ2-6): DTGVSQNPRHKITKRGQNVTFRCDPISEHNRLYWYRQTLGQGPEFLTYFQNEAQLEKSRLLSDRFSAERPKGSFSTLEIQRTEQGDSAMYLCASSVRQVSGANGLTFGAGSRLTVL.

This chain uses TRBV2 with TRBJ1-6; D is unclear. CDR1 SNHLY and CDR2 FYNNEI come from the germline V gene. V lost 7 bases and J lost 6, with 7 bases in between. The CDR3 contains 12 residues. CDR3 DNA: TGTGCCAGCACTGTCAGTAATTCACCCCTCCACTTT. Amino acid sequence: CASTVSNSPLHF.

This clone was counted between two and nine times. This chain joins TRBV2 and TRBJ2-7, with D tentatively TRBD2 (5 bases). The CDR3 sequence is 14 residues long. Germline loops: CDR1 SNHLY, CDR2 FYNNEI. Trimming removed 5 bases at V and 6 bases at J, with 17 bases between. CDR3 coding DNA: TGTGCCAGCAGTAAAATCCGGGGATCCGGCGAGCAGTACTTC. Its protein is CASSKIRGSGEQYF.

This clone has just one count. The V call is TRBV7-8, the J call TRBJ2-5; the match to TRBD1 covers 8 bases. Gene TRBJ2-7 matches the end of the DNA better, so the J call may be wrong. CDR3 length equals 16 residues. Germline CDR1 and CDR2: SGHVS and FQNEAQ. CDR3 loop: CASSLRFGQGLGEQYF. The CDR3 bases are TGTGCCAGCAGCCTCCGATTCGGACAGGGCTTGGGCGAGCAGTACTTC.

CDR3 DNA: TGCGCCAGCAGCCCCGGACAGGCAGGGGCAACTAATGAAAAACTGTTTTTT. It encodes CASSPGQAGATNEKLFF. The chain carries TRBV5-1 and TRBJ1-4; TRBD1 matches 7 bases. V lost 4 bases and J lost 0; bases outside the gene matches: 9. There are 17 residues in the CDR3. Germline V lookup: CDR1 SGHRS, CDR2 YFSETQ.

CDR3 nucleotide sequence: TGTGCCAGCAGCTTTAGAGGGGGTTTAGAGACCCAGTACTTC. This gives the protein CASSFRGGLETQYF. This rearrangement joins TRBV11-2 to TRBJ2-5; perhaps TRBD1 as D (6 bases). CDR3 length: 14 residues. Germline V gene lookup returns CDR1 SGHAT and CDR2 FQNNGV. V dropped 3 bases and J dropped 4 bases, with 12 bases sitting between them.

This chain links TRBV12-5 with TRBJ2-1; TRBD2 aligns across 9 bases. J gave up 7 bases and V 0 bases, and 7 bases lay outside the gene matches. The CDR3 runs to 16 residues. Germline CDR1 and CDR2: LGHNT and FRNRAP. CDR3 amino acids: CASGLVLAGDRNEQFF. The CDR3 coding sequence is TGTGCTAGTGGTTTGGTTTTAGCGGGAGATCGTAATGAGCAGTTCTTC.

Remarks on this clone: One junction end disagrees with the germline gene, perhaps due to a read error. The chain uses TRBV25-1 and TRBJ2-6; 14 bases are shared with TRBD2. CDR3 length equals 18 residues. Looked up from germline, CDR1 is MGHDK and CDR2 is SYGVNS. The CDR3 nucleotides are TGTGCCAGCAGTGACGGACTAGCGGGAGGATCTGGGGCCAACGGCCTGACTTTC. This gives the protein CASSDGLAGGSGANGLTF. The whole variable domain, filled in from reference TRBV25-1 and TRBJ2-6, reads EADIYQTPRYLVIGTGKKITLECSQTMGHDKMYWYQQDPGMELHLIHYSYGVNSTEKGDLSSESTVSRIRTEHFPLTLESARPSHTSQYLCASSDGLAGGSGANGLTFGAGSRLTVL.

The chain employs TRBV19 and TRBJ1-5; no firm D call. Trimming removed 5 bases at V and 3 bases at J, with 14 bases between. Germline lookup yields CDR1 LNHDA and CDR2 SQIVND (reference sequence). This CDR3 comprises 15 residues. The CDR3: CASSGRSQLNQPQHF. The CDR3 nucleotides are TGTGCCAGTAGTGGGAGGAGCCAGCTCAATCAGCCCCAGCATTTT.

CDR3: CASRRDRAIPSDTQYF. CDR3 bases: TGTGCCAGCAGGCGGGACAGGGCAATCCCTTCAGATACGCAGTATTTT. V usage is TRBV11-2 and J usage is TRBJ2-3, with TRBD1 matching 9 bases. CDR1 and CDR2 from the germline V gene are SGHAT and FQNNGV. The J segment lost 4 bases and the V segment lost 6 bases, leaving 11 bases of the junction unmatched. This CDR3 is 16 amino acids long.

The V call is TRBV28, the J call TRBJ2-7, with D perhaps matching TRBD1 (6 bases). Trimming stripped 1 base from V and 5 bases from J, with 15 bases between. Germline CDR1 and CDR2: MDHEN and SYDVKM. The CDR3 has 15 residues. CDR3 sequence: CASSLLMTGGDEQYF. CDR3 nucleotide sequence: TGTGCCAGCAGTTTATTGATGACAGGCGGAGACGAGCAGTACTTC.

This chain links TRBV30 with TRBJ1-5, with TRBD1 as a possible D gene (6 bases). Looked up from germline, CDR1 is GTSNPN and CDR2 is SVGIG (reference sequence). The ends were cut back, 4 bases at V and 3 bases at J, with 13 bases in the middle. The CDR3 is 14 residues long. Written as DNA, the CDR3 is TGTGCCTGGACTACAGGGTTATCCAATCAGCCCCAGCATTTT. Encoded protein: CAWTTGLSNQPQHF.

The chain links TRBV11-2 to TRBJ2-1; 12 bases fit TRBD2. With V trimmed by 5 bases and J by 9 bases, 8 bases remained unmatched. This CDR3 is 15 amino acids long. Germline V gene lookup returns CDR1 SGHAT and CDR2 FQNNGV. CDR3 in DNA: TGTGCCAGCAGCACCCTAGCGGGGGGGCTAGGTGAGCAGTTCTTC. It is translated as CASSTLAGGLGEQFF.

This clone was seen more than once but under ten times. Relative to the germline gene, one junction end is altered; a read error may explain this. V is TRBV7-9 and J is TRBJ2-1; TRBD2 is a possible D gene (5 bases). CDR1 and CDR2 from the germline V gene are SEHNR and FQNEAQ (reference sequence). CDR3 length: 15 residues. CDR3 residues: CSSSLRGGSYNEQFF. CDR3 in DNA: TGTTCCAGCAGCTTGCGCGGAGGCTCCTACAATGAGCAGTTCTTC.

The chain is built from TRBV9 and TRBJ2-5, with TRBD2 identical over 7 bases. The J call is doubtful: the DNA matches TRBJ2-7 better. CDR1 is SGDLS, CDR2 YYNGEE, per germline. The CDR3 contains 14 residues. Here the CDR3 reads CASSVQAGSYEQYF. In DNA form, the CDR3 reads TGTGCCAGCAGCGTTCAAGCGGGATCCTACGAGCAGTACTTC.

The chain uses TRBV19 and TRBJ2-3; 9 bases align to TRBD2. The CDR3 is 15 amino acids. Trimming cost V 5 bases and J 4 bases; bases outside gene matches: 7. Germline values: CDR1 LNHDA, CDR2 SQIVND (reference sequence). Here the CDR3 reads CASSPQTSGADTQYF. The CDR3 region has the DNA TGTGCCAGTAGTCCCCAGACTAGCGGAGCAGATACGCAGTATTTT. The full variable domain, with the rest looked up from reference TRBV19 and TRBJ2-3, is DGGITQSPKYLFRKEGQNVTLSCEQNLNHDAMYWYRQDPGQGLRLIYYSQIVNDFQKGDIAEGYSVSREKKESFPLTVTSAQKNPTAFYLCASSPQTSGADTQYFGPGTRLTVL.

The chain links TRBV14 to TRBJ2-3; no definite D call. Germline loops: CDR1 SGHDN, CDR2 FVKESK. Between the trimmed V and J ends, which lost 0 bases and 2 bases, there was a span of 9 bases. This CDR3 has 15 residues. The CDR3: CASSQDFLYTDTQYF. In DNA form, the CDR3 reads TGTGCCAGCAGCCAAGATTTCCTCTACACAGATACGCAGTATTTT.

The rearrangement uses TRBV6-5 and TRBJ2-3; D not resolved. The V end was cut by 5 bases, the J end by 5 bases, with 5 bases between. The V gene's germline CDR1 is MNHEY and CDR2 SVGAGI. The CDR3 totals 11 residues. The CDR3 loop reads CASSSRDTQYF. The DNA of the CDR3 is TGTGCCAGCAGTAGTAGAGATACGCAGTATTTT.

This clone appeared a few times. V is TRBV4-1 and J is TRBJ1-4, with 7 bases aligning to TRBD1. CDR1 is MGHRA and CDR2 is YSYEKL in the germline V gene. This CDR3 region has 14 residues. V shed 1 base, J shed 11 bases, and the junction held 7 bases outside the gene matches. The CDR3 sequence is CASSQVGTEDKLFF. The CDR3 DNA sequence: TGCGCCAGCAGCCAAGTGGGGACAGAAGACAAACTGTTTTTT.

This rearrangement joins TRBV30 to TRBJ2-7; 9 bases fit TRBD2. Germline assignment: CDR1 GTSNPN and CDR2 SVGIG (reference sequence). V lost 4 bases and J lost 4; bases outside the gene matches: 5. The CDR3 has 13 amino acids. The CDR3 protein is CAWTAGGGYEQYF. CDR3 nucleotides: TGTGCCTGGACGGCGGGGGGGGGTTACGAGCAGTACTTC.

The V call is TRBV7-2, the J call TRBJ2-2; 7 bases line up with TRBD2. CDR3 size: 15 residues. Germline lookup yields CDR1 SGHTA and CDR2 FQGNSA. V trimming: 3 bases; J trimming: 7 bases; junction bases outside the gene matches: 8. The DNA for the CDR3 is TGTGCCAGCAGCTTTCAACCCGGGGAGGGCGGGGAGCTGTTTTTT. It translates to CASSFQPGEGGELFF.

This chain connects TRBV9 to TRBJ2-1, with TRBD2 identical over 14 bases. The V and J ends lost 4 bases and 7 bases, in that order; junction bases with no gene match: 4. The CDR3 consists of 15 residues. Germline V gene lookup returns CDR1 SGDLS and CDR2 YYNGEE. For the CDR3, the DNA is TGTGCCAGCAGCCCCGGGACTAGCGGGGGAAATGAGCAGTTCTTC. This sequence encodes CASSPGTSGGNEQFF.

The chain uses TRBV27 and TRBJ1-1; no definite D call. CDR1 and CDR2 (germline): MNHEY, SMNVEV (reference sequence). This CDR3 has 18 amino acids. V lost 3 bases and J 0 bases, leaving 20 bases between the germline ends. The chain's CDR3 is CASSLYFLRGGMNTEAFF. CDR3 DNA: TGTGCCAGCAGTTTGTATTTTCTGCGAGGAGGAATGAACACTGAAGCTTTCTTT.

The CDR3 nucleotides are TGTGCCAGCAGCCAGTTTCTAGCGGGGGGGCGTGACATTCAGTACTTC. This encodes CASSQFLAGGRDIQYF. J is TRBJ2-4 and V is TRBV4-2; 12 bases align to TRBD2. Per germline, CDR1 LGHNA and CDR2 YNFKEQ. This CDR3 region has 16 residues. V dropped 3 bases and J dropped 8; count of bases not matched to a gene: 8.

V and J are TRBV10-2 and TRBJ2-7, with 9 nucleotides matching TRBD2. The CDR3 spans 15 residues. CDR1 and CDR2 from the germline V gene are WSHSY and SAAADI. With V trimmed by 6 bases and J by 2 bases, 8 bases remained unmatched. This CDR3 is CASSTGTSSPYEQYF. In nucleotides, the CDR3 is TGCGCCAGCAGCACCGGGACTAGCTCACCCTACGAGCAGTACTTC.

The rearrangement uses TRBV19 and TRBJ1-2; a weak D match, TRBD1 (5 bases). This CDR3 comprises 15 residues. Germline V gives CDR1 LNHDA, CDR2 SQIVND (reference sequence). With 7 bases removed from V and 1 base from J, the gap between germline ends came to 16 bases. The CDR3 nucleotides read TGTGCCAGTACGAATTTCAGGGAAATTAACTATGGCTACACCTTC. Translated, it gives CASTNFREINYGYTF.

This clone was seen more than once but under ten times. The chain couples TRBV7-2 to TRBJ2-1; 10 bases are a match to TRBD2. V trimming: 2 bases; J trimming: 0 bases; junction bases outside the gene matches: 7. There are 18 residues in the CDR3. Germline CDR1 SGHTA, CDR2 FQGNSA. The CDR3, as DNA: TGTGCCAGCAGCTTATTACTAGCGGGGAGTAGCTCCTACAATGAGCAGTTCTTC. Protein: CASSLLLAGSSSYNEQFF.

The chain combines TRBV6-5 with TRBJ2-2; TRBD1 might be the D (7 bases). The CDR3 extends over 15 amino acids. Trimming removed 2 bases from V and 4 bases from J, with 11 bases in between. Germline CDR1 and CDR2: MNHEY and SVGAGI. CDR3 bases: TGTGCCAGCAGTTACCCAGGGGGGATCACCGGGGAGCTGTTTTTT. This sequence encodes CASSYPGGITGELFF.

This chain uses TRBV11-3 with TRBJ2-2, with D possibly matching TRBD2 (6 bases). Trimming removed 8 bases from V and 0 bases from J, with 19 bases in between. Germline loops: CDR1 SGHNT, CDR2 YENEEA. The CDR3 has 17 amino acids. The CDR3 DNA reads TGTGCCAGCCGGGGTCGGAGCGCGGGATCGAACACCGGGGAGCTGTTTTTT. It translates to CASRGRSAGSNTGELFF.

The V gene is TRBV25-1, the J gene TRBJ2-2; D gene unclear. Germline-derived CDR1 and CDR2 are MGHDK and SYGVNS. V was pared by 6 bases and J by 0 bases, with 5 bases between. CDR3 length: 13 residues. The CDR3 sequence is CASRQTNTGELFF. For the CDR3, the DNA is TGTGCCAGCAGACAGACGAACACCGGGGAGCTGTTTTTT.

The V call is TRBV5-1, the J call TRBJ2-1, with D hard to call. The CDR3 is 14 residues long. Trimming pared 0 bases from V and 6 bases from J, leaving 10 bases between. Germline CDR1 reads SGHRS; CDR2 reads YFSETQ. CDR3 sequence (DNA): TGCGCCAGCAGCTTGGTACAAAACCTCAATGAGCAGTTCTTC. Amino acids: CASSLVQNLNEQFF.

The rearrangement links TRBV11-3 to TRBJ1-2; TRBD1 matches 7 bases. After removal of 4 bases from V and 5 bases from J, the junction contained 13 bases not matched to a gene. The CDR3 consists of 16 residues. Germline CDR1 SGHNT, CDR2 YENEEA. The CDR3 DNA reads TGTGCCAGCAGCTCGAGCCGGGACAGCCTTACTTATGGCTACACCTTC. Translated: CASSSSRDSLTYGYTF.